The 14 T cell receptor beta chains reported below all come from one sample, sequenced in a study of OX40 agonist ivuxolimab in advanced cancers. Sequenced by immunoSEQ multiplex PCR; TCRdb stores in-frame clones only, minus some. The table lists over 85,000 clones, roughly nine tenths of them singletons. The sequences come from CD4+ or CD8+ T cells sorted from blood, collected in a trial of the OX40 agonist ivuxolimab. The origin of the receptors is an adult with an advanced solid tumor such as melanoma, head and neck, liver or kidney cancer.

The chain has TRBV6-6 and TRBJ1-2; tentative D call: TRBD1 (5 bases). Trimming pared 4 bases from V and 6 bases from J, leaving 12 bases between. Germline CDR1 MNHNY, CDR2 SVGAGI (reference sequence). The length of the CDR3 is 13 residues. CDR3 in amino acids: CASSSWGVDGYTF. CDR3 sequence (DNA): TGTGCCAGCAGTTCCTGGGGGGTAGATGGCTACACCTTC.

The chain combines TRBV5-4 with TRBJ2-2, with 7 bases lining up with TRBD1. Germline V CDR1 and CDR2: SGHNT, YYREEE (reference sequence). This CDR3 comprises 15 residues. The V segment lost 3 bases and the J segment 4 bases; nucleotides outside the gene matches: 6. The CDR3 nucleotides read TGTGCCAGCAGCTCGACAGGGTCCGGCACCGGGGAGCTGTTTTTT. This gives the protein CASSSTGSGTGELFF.

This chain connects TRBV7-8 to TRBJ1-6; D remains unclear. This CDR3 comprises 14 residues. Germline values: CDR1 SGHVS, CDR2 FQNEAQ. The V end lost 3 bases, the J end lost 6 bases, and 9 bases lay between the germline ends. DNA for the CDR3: TGTGCCAGCAGCTTCTTTGTGGCTAATTCACCCCTCCACTTT. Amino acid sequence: CASSFFVANSPLHF.

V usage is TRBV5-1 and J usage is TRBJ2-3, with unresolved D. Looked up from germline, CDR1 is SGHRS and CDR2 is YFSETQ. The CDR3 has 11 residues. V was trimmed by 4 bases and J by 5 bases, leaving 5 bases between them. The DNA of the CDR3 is TGCGCCAGCAGCCGCCAAGATACGCAGTATTTT. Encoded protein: CASSRQDTQYF.

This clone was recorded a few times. The CDR3, as DNA: TGTGCCAGCAGCCGGAAACAGGGAGACTATGGCTACACCTTC. Protein sequence: CASSRKQGDYGYTF. This chain uses TRBV5-5 with TRBJ1-2, with TRBD1 as a possible D gene (6 bases). This CDR3 comprises 14 residues. V lost 4 bases and J 3 bases, leaving 13 bases between the germline ends. The germline V gene encodes CDR1 SGHKS and CDR2 YYEKEE (reference sequence).

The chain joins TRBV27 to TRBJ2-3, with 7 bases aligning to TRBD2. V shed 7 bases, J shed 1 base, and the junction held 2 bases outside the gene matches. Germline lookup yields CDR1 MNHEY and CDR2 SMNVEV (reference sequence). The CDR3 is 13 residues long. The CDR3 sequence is CASKTSGTDTQYF. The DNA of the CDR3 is TGTGCCAGCAAAACTAGCGGCACAGATACGCAGTATTTT.

The CDR3 DNA reads as TGTGCCAGCTCACTCCCCAGGGGGTGGACTGAAGCTTTCTTT. This codes for CASSLPRGWTEAFF. This chain joins TRBV18 and TRBJ1-1; 7 bases match TRBD1. The CDR3 is 14 residues long. The V and J ends lost 4 bases and 5 bases, in that order; junction bases with no gene match: 7. CDR1 and CDR2 (germline): KGHSH, LQKENI. The full variable domain, its missing parts supplied by reference TRBV18 and TRBJ1-1, is NAGVMQNPRHLVRRRGQEARLRCSPMKGHSHVYWYRQLPEEGLKFMVYLQKENIIDESGMPKERFSAEFPKEGPSILRIQQVVRGDSAAYFCASSLPRGWTEAFFGQGTRLTVV.

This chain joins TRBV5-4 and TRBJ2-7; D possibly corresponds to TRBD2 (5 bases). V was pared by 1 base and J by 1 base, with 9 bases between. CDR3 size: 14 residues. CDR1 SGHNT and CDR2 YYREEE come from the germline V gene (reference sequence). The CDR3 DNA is TGTGCCAGCAGCTTGAATACGGGATCCTACGAGCAGTACTTC. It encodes CASSLNTGSYEQYF. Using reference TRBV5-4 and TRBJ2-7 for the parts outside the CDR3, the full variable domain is ETGVTQSPTHLIKTRGQQVTLRCSSQSGHNTVSWYQQALGQGPQFIFQYYREEENGRGNFPPRFSGLQFPNYSSELNVNALELDDSALYLCASSLNTGSYEQYFGPGTRLTVT.

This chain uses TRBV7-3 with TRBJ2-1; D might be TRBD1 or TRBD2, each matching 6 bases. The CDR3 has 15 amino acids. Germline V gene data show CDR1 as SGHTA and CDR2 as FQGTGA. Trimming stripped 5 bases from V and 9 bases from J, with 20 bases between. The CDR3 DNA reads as TGTGCCAGCAGCCCAGCCCGGGGGCCTGTCGGTGAGCAGTTCTTC. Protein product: CASSPARGPVGEQFF.

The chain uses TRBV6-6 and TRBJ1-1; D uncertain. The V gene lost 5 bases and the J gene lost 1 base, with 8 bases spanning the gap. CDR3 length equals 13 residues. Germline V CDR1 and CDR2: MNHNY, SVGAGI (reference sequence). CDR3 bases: TGTGCCAGCAGTAGCTTGGGGAACACTGAAGCTTTCTTT. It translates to CASSSLGNTEAFF.

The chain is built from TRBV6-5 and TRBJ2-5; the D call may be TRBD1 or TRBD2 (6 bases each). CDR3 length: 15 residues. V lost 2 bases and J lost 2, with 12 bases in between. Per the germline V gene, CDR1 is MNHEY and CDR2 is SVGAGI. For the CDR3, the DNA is TGTGCCAGCAGTTACGGGTGGGGGGCTCAAGAGACCCAGTACTTC. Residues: CASSYGWGAQETQYF.

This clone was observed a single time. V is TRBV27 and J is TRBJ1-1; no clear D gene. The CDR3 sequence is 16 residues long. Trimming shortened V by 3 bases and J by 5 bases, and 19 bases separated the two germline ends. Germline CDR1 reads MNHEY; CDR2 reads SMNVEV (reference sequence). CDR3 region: CASSFRKLTKGTEAFF. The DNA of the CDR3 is TGTGCCAGCAGTTTCCGAAAACTTACCAAGGGAACTGAAGCTTTCTTT.

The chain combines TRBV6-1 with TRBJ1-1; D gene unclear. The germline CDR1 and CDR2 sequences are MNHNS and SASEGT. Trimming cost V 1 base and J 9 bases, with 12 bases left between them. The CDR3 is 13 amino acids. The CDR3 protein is CASSEGHYRKAFF. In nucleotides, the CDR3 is TGTGCCAGCAGTGAAGGACACTATAGGAAAGCTTTCTTT.

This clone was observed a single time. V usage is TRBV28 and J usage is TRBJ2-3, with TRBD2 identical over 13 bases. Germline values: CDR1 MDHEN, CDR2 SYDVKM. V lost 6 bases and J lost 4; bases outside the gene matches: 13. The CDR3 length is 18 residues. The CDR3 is CASRSLAGGHSAADTQYF. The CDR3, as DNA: TGTGCCAGCAGGTCACTAGCGGGGGGGCATTCGGCGGCAGATACGCAGTATTTT.